This TCR beta chain was found in a study of T cell repertoires in cytomegalovirus infection (dated 2019 in TCRdb). General notes on the study: The peptide stimulations were aimed at well-studied HLA-B-restricted epitopes as well as recently identified HLA-C-restricted CMV epitopes, whose presentation resists viral immunomodulation. Donor HLA type was relevant to the analysis, as public TCR beta signatures indicated carriage of CMV infection together with the matching HLA type. Points the paper makes about the study in general: Carriers of CMV infection plus the relevant HLA type were discriminated by the cumulative frequency of public TCR beta family members in the study cohort and in an independent approximately 400-donor cohort. The ex vivo response was dominated by HLA-C-restricted CMV-specific TCR beta clonotypes, and the single most frequent clonotype in two of eight donors was supplied by these HLA-C-restricted clonotypes.

From a lookup of the germline V gene, CDR1 and CDR2 are SGHTA and FQGNSA. The CDR3 runs 15 amino acids, cysteine and phenylalanine included. Of all the DNA, just the CDR3 is kept, 45 bases in frame from base 1. V and J lose 5 bases and 3 bases, and a span of 14 bases separates them. In its sample, this clonotype was seen many times. Its antigen is currently not known. The sample holds no much larger clone one base away, and base qualities are not on file. Read against the paper, the sample's treatment or condition label means: in vitro stimulation with specific CMV peptide epitopes to enrich CMV-specific T cells. Sequencing was carried out with an Illumina HiSeq 1500. TCRdb reprocessing: public reads trimmed at Q25 with fastp, clones called with MiXCR, in-frame beta chains kept. Each entry merges the rows of one CDR3 protein and shows their most common DNA and genes. The sample has about 770,000 distinct CDR3 sequences on record, 25% to 35% of them singletons. Clones ranked in the top ten supply over 10% of the sample.

This TCR was sampled from a human donor in good health (CMV status not recorded). Some clones in this sample may be carry-over from other donors' samples. The rearranged segments are TRBV7-2 and TRBJ1-5; the D gene is not confidently resolved. The sample here was cultured CD8+ T cells from PBMCs, taken from culture after CMV antigen stimulation. This receptor carries the CDR3 CASSRDTALNQPQHF. In nucleotide form, the sequence is TGTGCCAGCAGCCGTGACACCGCCCTCAATCAGCCCCAGCATTTT.